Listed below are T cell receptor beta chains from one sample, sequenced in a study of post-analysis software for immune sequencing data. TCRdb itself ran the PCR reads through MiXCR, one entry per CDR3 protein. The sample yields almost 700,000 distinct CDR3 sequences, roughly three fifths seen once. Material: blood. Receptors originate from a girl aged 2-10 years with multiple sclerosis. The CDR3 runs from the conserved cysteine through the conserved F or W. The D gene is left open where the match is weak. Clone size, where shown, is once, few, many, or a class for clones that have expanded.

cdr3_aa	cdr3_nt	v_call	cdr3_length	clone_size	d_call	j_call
CASSLAGREDQPQHF	TGTGCCAGCAGCTTAGCCGGCAGGGAAGATCAGCCCCAGCATTTT	TRBV11-2	15	NA	NA	TRBJ1-5
CASSGQGRKETQYF	TGTGCCAGCAGTGGACAGGGGCGAAAAGAGACCCAGTACTTC	TRBV12-3/TRBV12-4	14	few	TRBD1	TRBJ2-5
CSARIGDQPQHF	TGCAGTGCTAGGATAGGGGATCAGCCCCAGCATTTT	TRBV20-1	12	NA	NA	TRBJ1-5
CSVEEGWGETQYF	TGCAGCGTTGAAGAAGGGTGGGGGGAGACCCAGTACTTC	TRBV29-1	13	NA	NA	TRBJ2-5
CASSPDRGLNTEAFF	TGTGCCAGCAGCCCGGACAGGGGGCTGAACACTGAAGCTTTCTTT	TRBV5-6	15	NA	TRBD1	TRBJ1-1
CASSAGQKNIQYF	TGTGCCAGCAGCGCGGGACAAAAAAACATTCAGTACTTC	TRBV2	13	NA	NA	TRBJ2-4
CASSQAGFYGYTF	TGCGCCAGCAGCCAGGCGGGTTTCTATGGCTACACCTTC	TRBV5-1	13	NA	NA	TRBJ1-2
CASSFLPGVANYGYTF	TGCGCCAGCAGCTTTTTGCCAGGGGTAGCTAACTATGGCTACACCTTC	TRBV5-1	16	once	NA	TRBJ1-2
CSVLLSDYNEQFF	TGCAGCGTTCTTCTATCGGACTACAATGAGCAGTTCTTC	TRBV29-1	13	few	NA	TRBJ2-1
CASSHKQNTEAFF	TGTGCCAGCAGTCATAAACAGAACACTGAAGCTTTCTTT	TRBV12-3/TRBV12-4	13	NA	NA	TRBJ1-1
CAISVGQGYGYTF	TGTGCCATCAGTGTGGGACAGGGATATGGCTACACCTTC	TRBV10-3	13	NA	TRBD1	TRBJ1-2
CASRREYGYTF	TGTGCCAGCAGGCGCGAATATGGCTACACCTTC	TRBV12-3/TRBV12-4	11	NA	NA	TRBJ1-2
CASSRRAGGRNEQFF	TGTGCCAGCAGCAGAAGAGCGGGGGGTCGCAATGAGCAGTTCTTC	TRBV7-9	15	few	TRBD2	TRBJ2-1
CSAPLRTQYF	TGCAGTGCTCCCCTTCGTACGCAGTATTTT	TRBV20-1	10	NA	NA	TRBJ2-3
CASSELPGPTGELFF	TGTGCCAGCAGTGAACTGCCAGGGCCCACCGGGGAGCTGTTTTTT	TRBV6-1	15	once	NA	TRBJ2-2
CASSLLGEDTEAFF	TGCGCCAGCAGCTTGCTAGGAGAGGACACTGAAGCTTTCTTT	TRBV5-1	14	NA	NA	TRBJ1-1
CAISDSFSYNEQFF	TGTGCCATCAGTGATAGCTTCTCCTACAATGAGCAGTTCTTC	TRBV10-3	14	NA	NA	TRBJ2-1
CASSLSRSDQYF	TGTGCCAGCAGTTTGTCGAGGTCGGACCAGTACTTC	TRBV12-3/TRBV12-4	12	NA	NA	TRBJ2-4
CSVPEGNIIANEQFF	TGCAGCGTTCCGGAAGGTAATATCATCGCGAATGAGCAGTTCTTC	TRBV29-1	15	NA	NA	TRBJ2-1
CSVPGAETQYF	TGCAGCGTTCCGGGGGCGGAGACCCAGTACTTC	TRBV29-1	11	few	NA	TRBJ2-5
CASSLVGRGTYNEQFF	TGTGCCAGCAGCTTAGTAGGCCGGGGCACCTACAATGAGCAGTTCTTC	TRBV7-2	16	NA	NA	TRBJ2-1
CASSLSLGGGALMNTEAFF	TGTGCCAGCAGTTTATCGTTGGGCGGTGGGGCCTTGATGAACACTGAAGCTTTCTTT	TRBV27	19	NA	NA	TRBJ1-1
CAISDDDGFGNGYTF	TGTGCCATCAGTGACGACGACGGTTTTGGGAATGGCTACACCTTC	TRBV10-3	15	once	NA	TRBJ1-2
CASSSVRTDTQYF	TGTGCCAGCTCCTCCGTCCGCACAGATACGCAGTATTTT	TRBV7-9	13	NA	NA	TRBJ2-3
CSVTTGDGAEAFF	TGCAGCGTCACGACAGGGGACGGGGCTGAAGCTTTCTTT	TRBV29-1	13	NA	TRBD1	TRBJ1-1
CAVRPGLATDTQYF	TGTGCCGTGAGACCGGGACTAGCAACAGATACGCAGTATTTT	TRBV2	14	NA	TRBD2	TRBJ2-3
CASSLNRKGTLYGYTF	TGTGCCAGCAGTTTGAACCGGAAGGGGACTCTCTATGGCTACACCTTC	TRBV12-3/TRBV12-4	16	once	NA	TRBJ1-2
CASSSRDLGAFF	TGTGCCAGCAGCTCACGGGACCTGGGAGCTTTCTTT	TRBV5-5	12	few	NA	TRBJ1-1
CATLTGADTQYF	TGTGCCACCTTAACAGGGGCAGATACGCAGTATTTT	TRBV7-9	12	NA	TRBD1	TRBJ2-3
CASSYSGSRTDTQYF	TGTGCCAGCAGTTACTCAGGGTCCCGCACAGATACGCAGTATTTT	TRBV6-5	15	NA	NA	TRBJ2-3
CASSDPGGANTYEQYF	TGTGCCAGCAGTGACCCCGGGGGCGCGAATACCTACGAGCAGTACTTC	TRBV25-1	16	NA	NA	TRBJ2-7